This T cell receptor (beta chain) was profiled in a study of blood T cells in healthy people across ages. Overall study findings and caveats: CMV status of donors was unknown, possibly confounding expanded clonotype changes.

On this clonotype itself: Its target is unknown.

The germline gives CDR1 KGHSH, CDR2 LQKENI. V lost 3 bases to trimming and J lost 5 bases, with 19 bases between them. The CDR3 covers 16 residues. The draw of peripheral blood yielded around 9.6 milliliters from each donor. Using a J-beta primer mix together with a sample-barcoded 5' primer, a second PCR was run for roughly 7 to 12 cycles. TCRdb independently ran MiXCR on the 5' RACE reads; one entry per CDR3 protein. The sample contains hundreds of thousands of distinct CDR3 sequences, approximately 49% of which appear only once. Source material: blood. This chain joins TRBV18 and TRBJ1-2; D may be TRBD1 (6 bases). The clonotype originates from a woman aged 60 to 75 in good health. The chain's CDR3 is CASSPGQLKTLYGYTF. Here the CDR3 DNA reads TGTGCCAGCTCACCGGGACAACTGAAAACTCTATATGGCTACACCTTC.